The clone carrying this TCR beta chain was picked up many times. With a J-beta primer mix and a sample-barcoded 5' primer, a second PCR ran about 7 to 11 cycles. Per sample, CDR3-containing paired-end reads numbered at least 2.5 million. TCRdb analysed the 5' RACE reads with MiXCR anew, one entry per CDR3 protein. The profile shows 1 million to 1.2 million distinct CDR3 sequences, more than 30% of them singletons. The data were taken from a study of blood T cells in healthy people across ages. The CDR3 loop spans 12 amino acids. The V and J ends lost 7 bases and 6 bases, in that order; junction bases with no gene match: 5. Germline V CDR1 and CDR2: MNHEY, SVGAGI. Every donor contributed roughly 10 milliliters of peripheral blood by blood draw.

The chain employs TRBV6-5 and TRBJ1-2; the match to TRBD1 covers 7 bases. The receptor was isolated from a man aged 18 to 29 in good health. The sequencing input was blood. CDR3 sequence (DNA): TGTGCCAGCAAAAGAACAGGGGATGGCTACACCTTC. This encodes CASKRTGDGYTF.